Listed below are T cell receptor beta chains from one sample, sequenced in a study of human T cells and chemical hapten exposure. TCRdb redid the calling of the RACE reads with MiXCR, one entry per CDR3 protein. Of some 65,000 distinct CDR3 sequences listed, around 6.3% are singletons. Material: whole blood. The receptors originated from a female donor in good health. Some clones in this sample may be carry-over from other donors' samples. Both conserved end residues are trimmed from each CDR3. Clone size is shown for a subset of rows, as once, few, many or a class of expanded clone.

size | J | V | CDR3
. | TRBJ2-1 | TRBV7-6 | ASSLVIGSYNEQF
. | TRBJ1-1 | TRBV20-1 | SARADRVAAF
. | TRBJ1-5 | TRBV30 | ASGVDFNQPQH
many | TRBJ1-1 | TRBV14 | ASSHETMNTEAF
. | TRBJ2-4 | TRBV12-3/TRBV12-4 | ASSPQRGAKNIQY
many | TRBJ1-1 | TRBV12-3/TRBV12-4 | ASSLRVRPEAF
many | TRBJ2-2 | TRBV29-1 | SVNTGELF
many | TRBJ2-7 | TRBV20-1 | SARGPDKSSYEQY
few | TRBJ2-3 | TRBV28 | ASSFLSGYTDTQY
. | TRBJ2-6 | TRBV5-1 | ASSGGLSGANVLT
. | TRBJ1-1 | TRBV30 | AGGVGVNTEAF
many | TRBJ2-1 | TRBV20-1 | SAGTGEGEQF
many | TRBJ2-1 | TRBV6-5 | ASSYSTRGSRDEQF
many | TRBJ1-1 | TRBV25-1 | ASSEAGANTEAF
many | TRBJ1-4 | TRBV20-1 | SARGRNEKLF
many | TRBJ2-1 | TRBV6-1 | ASESGLAGSNEQF
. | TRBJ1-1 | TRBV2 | ASGIFGNTEAF
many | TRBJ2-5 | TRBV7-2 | ASSLAGAGGQETQY
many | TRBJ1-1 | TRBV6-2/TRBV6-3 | ASGRLTGLNTEAF
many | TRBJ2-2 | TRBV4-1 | ASSQGARSTGELF
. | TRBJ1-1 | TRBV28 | ASSLFPGNTEAF
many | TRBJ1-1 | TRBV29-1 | SVGKDTEAF
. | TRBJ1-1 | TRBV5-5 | ASSQVGVNTEAF
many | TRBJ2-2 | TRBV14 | ASSQEIADLNTGELF
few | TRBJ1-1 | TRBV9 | ASSVEQGIAEAF
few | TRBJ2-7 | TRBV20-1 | SALSLGVAGWDEQY
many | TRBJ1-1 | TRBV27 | ASSFRGTEAF
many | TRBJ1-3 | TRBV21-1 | ASSKGRQMSSGNTIY
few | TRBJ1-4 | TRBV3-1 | ASSQKTTNEKLF